Listed below are T cell receptor beta chains from one sample, sequenced in a study of vaccination and CD4 T cells after COVID-19. MiXCR, run by TCRdb on the PCR reads, gives a single entry per CDR3 protein. The data show about 15,000 distinct CDR3 sequences, 40% to 50% seen once. The antigens these receptors bind are not known. The input for sequencing was CD4+ T cells from blood, cultured in vitro, taken about 7 months after SARS-CoV-2 vaccination. These receptors originate from a human donor who had recovered from COVID-19. The CDR3 runs from the conserved cysteine through the conserved F or W. Each record gives: clone size, J gene, D gene, V gene, CDR3 DNA, CDR3 protein. D genes are given only for firm matches. Clone size, where shown, is once, few, many, or a class for clones that have expanded.

>few|TRBJ2-5|TRBD1|TRBV7-9
TGTGCCAGCAGCTTATGGCAGGGGGCGCAGGAGACCCAGTACTTC
CASSLWQGAQETQYF
>-|TRBJ2-2|TRBD1|TRBV20-1
TGCAGTGCTCCCAGCGGACAGGGTGGCGCCGGGGAGCTGTTTTTT
CSAPSGQGGAGELFF
>once|TRBJ2-5|-|TRBV5-1
TGCGCCAGCAGCTTGGGATGGGGGGAAGAGACCCAGTACTTC
CASSLGWGEETQYF
>few|TRBJ1-2|-|TRBV7-2
TGTGCCAGCAGCCCTGAACCCTGGGCGAACTATGGCTACACCTTC
CASSPEPWANYGYTF
>-|TRBJ2-1|-|TRBV12-3/TRBV12-4
TGTGCCAGCAGCCGAATGGGGGGTGTTCTCTCCAATGAGCAGTTCTTC
CASSRMGGVLSNEQFF
>-|TRBJ2-3|-|TRBV20-1
TGCAGTGCTAGAGACATGAGGGGATCAGGAGATACGCAGTATTTT
CSARDMRGSGDTQYF
>-|TRBJ2-1|-|TRBV7-2
TGTGCCAGCAGCTTAATGACTGGCCCCTACAATGAGCAGTTCTTC
CASSLMTGPYNEQFF
>large|TRBJ1-5|TRBD1|TRBV6-1
TGTGCCAGCAGCCGGGACAGAAGTCAGCCCCAGCATTTT
CASSRDRSQPQHF
>few|TRBJ1-5|-|TRBV20-1
TGCAGTGCTAGAGCCGACAGGTATAGCAATCAGCCCCAGCATTTT
CSARADRYSNQPQHF
>-|TRBJ2-1|TRBD2|TRBV5-5
TGTGCCAGCAGCCCACGACTAGCGGGAGGGTCTTACAATGAGCAGTTCTTC
CASSPRLAGGSYNEQFF
>-|TRBJ2-5|TRBD2|TRBV7-2
TGTGCCAGCAGCCGAGGACTAGCGGGGGCCCGGGAGACCCAGTACTTC
CASSRGLAGARETQYF